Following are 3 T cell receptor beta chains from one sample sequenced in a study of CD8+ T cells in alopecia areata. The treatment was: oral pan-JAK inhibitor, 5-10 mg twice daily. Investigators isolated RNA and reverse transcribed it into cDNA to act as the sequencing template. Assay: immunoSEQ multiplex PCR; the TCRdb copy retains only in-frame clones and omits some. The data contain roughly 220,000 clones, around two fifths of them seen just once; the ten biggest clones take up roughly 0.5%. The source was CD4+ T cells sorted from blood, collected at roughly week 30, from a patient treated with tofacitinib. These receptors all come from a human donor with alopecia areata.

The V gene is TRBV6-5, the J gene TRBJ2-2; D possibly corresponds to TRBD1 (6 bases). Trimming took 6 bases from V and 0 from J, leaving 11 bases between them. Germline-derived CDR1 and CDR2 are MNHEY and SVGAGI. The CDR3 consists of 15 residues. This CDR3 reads CASRTGFANTGELFF. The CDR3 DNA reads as TGTGCCAGCAGAACAGGGTTCGCGAACACCGGGGAGCTGTTTTTT.

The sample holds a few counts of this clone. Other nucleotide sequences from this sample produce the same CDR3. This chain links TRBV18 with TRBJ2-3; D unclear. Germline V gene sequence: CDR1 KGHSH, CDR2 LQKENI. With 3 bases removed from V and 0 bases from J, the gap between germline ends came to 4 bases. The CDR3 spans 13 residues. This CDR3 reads CASSPTSTDTQYF. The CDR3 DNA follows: TGTGCCAGCTCACCTACTAGCACAGATACGCAGTATTTT.

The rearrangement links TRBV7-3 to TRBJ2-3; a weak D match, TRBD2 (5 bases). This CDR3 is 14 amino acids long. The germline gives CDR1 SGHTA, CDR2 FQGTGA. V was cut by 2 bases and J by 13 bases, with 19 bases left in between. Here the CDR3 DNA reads TGTGCCAGCAGCTTATCTTCTACTAGTGGGGTTGAGTATTTT. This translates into CASSLSSTSGVEYF.